This TCR beta chain was observed in a study of blood T cells in healthy people across ages. General observations from the study: Diversity was estimated from one million T cells, and these estimates were considered underestimates.

PCR was performed a second time for roughly 7 to 11 cycles using a sample-barcoded 5' primer and a J-beta primer mix. From the 5' RACE reads, TCRdb called clonotypes with MiXCR, one entry per CDR3 protein. The table has approximately 940,000 distinct CDR3 sequences, roughly 43% seen once. Drawing of peripheral blood yielded 8.5 to 10 milliliters from each donor. Note on this clonotype: Antigen unknown.

Sequencing was performed on blood. The sequence derives from a man aged 25-45 years in good health.

As DNA, the CDR3 is TGCAGTGCTAGAGGGCTCAGCGGGGGGGGCACAGATACGCAGTATTTT. Translation gives CSARGLSGGGTDTQYF. V and J are TRBV20-1 and TRBJ2-3; 10 nucleotides align to TRBD2. Unmatched junction bases numbered 5, after V lost 1 base and J lost 1 base. The CDR3 covers 16 residues. The V gene's germline CDR1 is DFQATT and CDR2 SNEGSKA (reference sequence).